Listed below are T cell receptor beta chains from one sample, sequenced in a study of neurological immune-mediated disorders. TCRdb re-derived calls from the 5' RACE reads in MiXCR, one entry per CDR3 protein. The table records about 48,000 distinct CDR3 sequences, 20% to 30% of them present only once. The material sequenced was PBMCs. The receptors were sampled from a woman in her 70s in good health. Both conserved end residues are part of each CDR3. Fields, in order: clone size, J gene, D gene, V gene, CDR3 DNA, CDR3 protein. D genes are given only for firm matches. Some rows mark clone size as missing; the rest say once, few, many or name a class of expanded clone.

clone size: -; J gene: TRBJ2-5; D gene: -; V gene: TRBV20-1; CDR3 DNA: TGCAGTGCTCGGGACCCTCTAGAAGAGACCCAGTACTTC; CDR3 protein: CSARDPLEETQYF
clone size: -; J gene: TRBJ1-1; D gene: -; V gene: TRBV3-1; CDR3 DNA: TGTGCCAGCAGCCAACTTGACCGAACGAACACTGAAGCTTTCTTT; CDR3 protein: CASSQLDRTNTEAFF
clone size: -; J gene: TRBJ2-7; D gene: -; V gene: TRBV7-9; CDR3 DNA: TGTGCCAGCAGCCCCCCTAGCTTCTACGAGCATTACTTC; CDR3 protein: CASSPPSFYEHYF
clone size: -; J gene: TRBJ2-2; D gene: TRBD2; V gene: TRBV14; CDR3 DNA: TGTGCCAGCAGCCCCTGGGTAGCGGGAGTCACCGGGGAGCTGTTTTTT; CDR3 protein: CASSPWVAGVTGELFF
clone size: few; J gene: TRBJ2-1; D gene: -; V gene: TRBV28; CDR3 DNA: TGTGCCAGCAGTTCACAGCCGAGGGGCCACAATGAGCAGTTCTTC; CDR3 protein: CASSSQPRGHNEQFF
clone size: once; J gene: TRBJ2-6; D gene: -; V gene: TRBV7-2; CDR3 DNA: TGTGCCAGCAGCGCTGCTACTGGGGTCAACGTCCTGACTTTC; CDR3 protein: CASSAATGVNVLTF
clone size: -; J gene: TRBJ1-4; D gene: -; V gene: TRBV14; CDR3 DNA: TGTGCCAGCAGCCAACCCAACCTTAAACTGTTTTTT; CDR3 protein: CASSQPNLKLFF
clone size: many; J gene: TRBJ1-6; D gene: -; V gene: TRBV9; CDR3 DNA: TGTGCCAGCGGGGACGTGGATTCACCCCTCCACTTT; CDR3 protein: CASGDVDSPLHF
clone size: many; J gene: TRBJ2-1; D gene: TRBD2; V gene: TRBV5-6; CDR3 DNA: TGTGCCAGCAGCGGGCTAGCGGTTTACAATGAGCAGTTCTTC; CDR3 protein: CASSGLAVYNEQFF
clone size: -; J gene: TRBJ2-7; D gene: -; V gene: TRBV5-5; CDR3 DNA: TGTGCCAGCAGCTTGGAGGGATCCCCCTACGAGCAGTACTTC; CDR3 protein: CASSLEGSPYEQYF
clone size: -; J gene: TRBJ2-3; D gene: -; V gene: TRBV19; CDR3 DNA: TGTGCCAGTAGTCCCCGCACAGATACGCAGTATTTT; CDR3 protein: CASSPRTDTQYF
clone size: -; J gene: TRBJ2-6; D gene: -; V gene: TRBV11-2; CDR3 DNA: TGTGCCAGCAGCTTAATGGACCACTCTGGGGCCAACGTCCTGACTTTC; CDR3 protein: CASSLMDHSGANVLTF
clone size: many; J gene: TRBJ2-5; D gene: TRBD2; V gene: TRBV7-2; CDR3 DNA: TGTGCCAGCAGGAGGACTAGCCAAGAGACCCAGTACTTC; CDR3 protein: CASRRTSQETQYF
clone size: many; J gene: TRBJ2-7; D gene: -; V gene: TRBV7-9; CDR3 DNA: TGTGCCAGCAGCCCAACCTCCTACGAGCAGTACTTC; CDR3 protein: CASSPTSYEQYF
clone size: many; J gene: TRBJ2-5; D gene: -; V gene: TRBV7-9; CDR3 DNA: TGTGCCACCAGGGCGGGCCAAGAGACCCAGTACTTC; CDR3 protein: CATRAGQETQYF
clone size: many; J gene: TRBJ2-1; D gene: -; V gene: TRBV6-2/TRBV6-3; CDR3 DNA: TGTGCCAGCAGCTCCCTAACCAACAGTAATGAGCAGTTCTTC; CDR3 protein: CASSSLTNSNEQFF
clone size: -; J gene: TRBJ1-3; D gene: -; V gene: TRBV12-3/TRBV12-4; CDR3 DNA: TGTGCCAGCAGTTTAACGACTGGAAACACCATATATTTT; CDR3 protein: CASSLTTGNTIYF
clone size: many; J gene: TRBJ1-2; D gene: -; V gene: TRBV6-5; CDR3 DNA: TGTGCCAGCAGGCCTACAGCGTACTATGGCTACACCTTC; CDR3 protein: CASRPTAYYGYTF
clone size: -; J gene: TRBJ1-5; D gene: -; V gene: TRBV30; CDR3 DNA: TGTGCCTGGACTTCTGGGGGCGGGGGCGATCAGCCCCAGCATTTT; CDR3 protein: CAWTSGGGGDQPQHF
clone size: -; J gene: TRBJ1-2; D gene: -; V gene: TRBV18; CDR3 DNA: TGTGCCAGCTCAACTACCCAGGGGTCGCATGGCTACACCTTC; CDR3 protein: CASSTTQGSHGYTF
clone size: -; J gene: TRBJ2-1; D gene: -; V gene: TRBV12-3/TRBV12-4; CDR3 DNA: TGTGCCAGCAGTTCCTCTTATTATTTTGTCCAGGGAGCGAACAATGAGCAGTTCTTC; CDR3 protein: CASSSSYYFVQGANNEQFF
clone size: many; J gene: TRBJ2-5; D gene: -; V gene: TRBV5-1; CDR3 DNA: TGCGCCAGCAGCTTGGTCGCGGGGAAAGAGACCCAGTACTTC; CDR3 protein: CASSLVAGKETQYF
clone size: many; J gene: TRBJ1-2; D gene: TRBD1; V gene: TRBV6-5; CDR3 DNA: TGTGCCAGCAGGTCTACAGGGGACTATGGCTACACCTTC; CDR3 protein: CASRSTGDYGYTF
clone size: many; J gene: TRBJ2-7; D gene: TRBD2; V gene: TRBV20-1; CDR3 DNA: TGCAGTGCACGACAAAGATTCGGACTAGCGGGAGGGCATTCCCACGAGCAGTACTTC; CDR3 protein: CSARQRFGLAGGHSHEQYF
clone size: -; J gene: TRBJ2-7; D gene: -; V gene: TRBV20-1; CDR3 DNA: TGCAGTGCTAGAGATCGGTGGCGCTACGAGCAGTACTTC; CDR3 protein: CSARDRWRYEQYF
clone size: -; J gene: TRBJ2-7; D gene: -; V gene: TRBV7-2; CDR3 DNA: TGTGCCAGCAGCTTATTGTCGGGTGGCGAGCAGTACTTC; CDR3 protein: CASSLLSGGEQYF
clone size: many; J gene: TRBJ2-7; D gene: TRBD2; V gene: TRBV28; CDR3 DNA: TGTGCCAGCGGACTAGGGCCGGACTACGAGCAGTACTTC; CDR3 protein: CASGLGPDYEQYF
clone size: many; J gene: TRBJ2-6; D gene: TRBD1; V gene: TRBV5-1; CDR3 DNA: TGCGCCAGCGGGCCGGGACAGACCGTCTCTGGGGCCAACGTCCTGACTTTC; CDR3 protein: CASGPGQTVSGANVLTF
clone size: many; J gene: TRBJ2-1; D gene: -; V gene: TRBV21-1; CDR3 DNA: TGTGCCAGCAGCAAAGTAAAGGGGGATCCCGGAAATGAGCAGTTCTTC; CDR3 protein: CASSKVKGDPGNEQFF
clone size: many; J gene: TRBJ2-7; D gene: -; V gene: TRBV7-8; CDR3 DNA: TGTGCCAGCAGCGCCGAATATCTACGCGAGCAGTACTTC; CDR3 protein: CASSAEYLREQYF
clone size: many; J gene: TRBJ2-7; D gene: -; V gene: TRBV7-2; CDR3 DNA: TGTGCCAGCAGCTTAGGGACCTTCGCCTACGAGCAGTACTTC; CDR3 protein: CASSLGTFAYEQYF
clone size: few; J gene: TRBJ1-1; D gene: -; V gene: TRBV7-2; CDR3 DNA: TGTGCCAGCAGCCCAGGACCCAGGGGCGGGGCTGAAGCTTTCTTT; CDR3 protein: CASSPGPRGGAEAFF
clone size: many; J gene: TRBJ2-7; D gene: -; V gene: TRBV15; CDR3 DNA: TGTGCCACCAGCAGAGATCGCAGCTCTACCGACGAGCAGTACTTC; CDR3 protein: CATSRDRSSTDEQYF
clone size: -; J gene: TRBJ2-5; D gene: TRBD1; V gene: TRBV5-1; CDR3 DNA: TGCGCCAGCTATCCGGGACAGGGCAAAGAGACCCAGTACTTC; CDR3 protein: CASYPGQGKETQYF
clone size: many; J gene: TRBJ2-5; D gene: -; V gene: TRBV5-1; CDR3 DNA: TGCGCCAGCAGCTTGGTGGGGCCCCAAGAGACCCAGTACTTC; CDR3 protein: CASSLVGPQETQYF
clone size: -; J gene: TRBJ2-7; D gene: TRBD2; V gene: TRBV18; CDR3 DNA: TGTGCCAGCTCACCACGGGCGGGGGGATACTACGAGCAGTACTTC; CDR3 protein: CASSPRAGGYYEQYF
clone size: many; J gene: TRBJ1-5; D gene: -; V gene: TRBV7-9; CDR3 DNA: TGTGCCAGCAGCTTAGGGTCGGGGTACCAGCCCCAGCATTTT; CDR3 protein: CASSLGSGYQPQHF
clone size: -; J gene: TRBJ1-2; D gene: -; V gene: TRBV14; CDR3 DNA: TGTGCCAGCAGCCAAGATCCAAGACGGCCAGGGAACTCTAACTATGGCTACACCTTC; CDR3 protein: CASSQDPRRPGNSNYGYTF
clone size: many; J gene: TRBJ2-7; D gene: -; V gene: TRBV20-1; CDR3 DNA: TGCAGTCCCAGGGTGGGGGTAACCTACGAGCAGTACTTC; CDR3 protein: CSPRVGVTYEQYF
clone size: -; J gene: TRBJ2-5; D gene: TRBD2; V gene: TRBV5-6; CDR3 DNA: TGTGCCAGCAGCGCCCGACTAGCGGGGGGCCAAGAGACCCAGTACTTC; CDR3 protein: CASSARLAGGQETQYF
clone size: -; J gene: TRBJ2-7; D gene: TRBD1; V gene: TRBV5-1; CDR3 DNA: TGCGCCAGCAGCTGGGACAGGGAGTTCGGGGAGCAGTACTTC; CDR3 protein: CASSWDREFGEQYF
clone size: many; J gene: TRBJ2-3; D gene: TRBD2; V gene: TRBV5-1; CDR3 DNA: TGCGCCAGCAGATCACTAGCGTCTGGGAGCACAGATACGCAGTATTTT; CDR3 protein: CASRSLASGSTDTQYF
clone size: -; J gene: TRBJ2-5; D gene: -; V gene: TRBV20-1; CDR3 DNA: TGCAGTGCGGACAAACGGTGGGGCTCCGGCGGGTACCAAGAGACCCAGTACTTC; CDR3 protein: CSADKRWGSGGYQETQYF
clone size: many; J gene: TRBJ2-5; D gene: -; V gene: TRBV7-2; CDR3 DNA: TGTGCCAGCAGTTCCCCAGGTTCGCGGAGTCCCCAGTACTTC; CDR3 protein: CASSSPGSRSPQYF
clone size: -; J gene: TRBJ2-2; D gene: -; V gene: TRBV20-1; CDR3 DNA: TGCAGTGCTAGAGGCGGGTGCCCGAACACCGGGGAGCTATTTTTT; CDR3 protein: CSARGGCPNTGELFF
clone size: many; J gene: TRBJ2-1; D gene: -; V gene: TRBV29-1; CDR3 DNA: TGCAGCGTTGAGTTTCAGTGGGGTAGATACAATGAGCAGTTCTTC; CDR3 protein: CSVEFQWGRYNEQFF
clone size: many; J gene: TRBJ2-2; D gene: -; V gene: TRBV3-1; CDR3 DNA: TGTGCCAGCAGCCAAGGGTACAGAAACACCGGGGAGCTGTTTTTT; CDR3 protein: CASSQGYRNTGELFF
clone size: many; J gene: TRBJ2-1; D gene: TRBD2; V gene: TRBV5-1; CDR3 DNA: TGCGCCAGCAGCTTGGATAGCGGGAGGCTCAATGAGCAGTTCTTC; CDR3 protein: CASSLDSGRLNEQFF
clone size: many; J gene: TRBJ1-2; D gene: -; V gene: TRBV11-2; CDR3 DNA: TGTGCCAGCAGCTTAGTGGGAGGGTATGGCTACACCTTC; CDR3 protein: CASSLVGGYGYTF
clone size: many; J gene: TRBJ2-2; D gene: -; V gene: TRBV9; CDR3 DNA: TGTGCCAGCAGCCAACCAAACACCGGGGAGCTGTTTTTT; CDR3 protein: CASSQPNTGELFF
clone size: many; J gene: TRBJ1-4; D gene: -; V gene: TRBV3-1; CDR3 DNA: TGTGCCAGCAGCCGGTCGGGGTCCAGTCCTAATGAAAAACTGTTTTTT; CDR3 protein: CASSRSGSSPNEKLFF
clone size: -; J gene: TRBJ2-2; D gene: -; V gene: TRBV5-1; CDR3 DNA: TGCGCCAGCAGCTTGGCCGTGGCGAACACCGGGGAGCTGTTTTTT; CDR3 protein: CASSLAVANTGELFF
clone size: few; J gene: TRBJ2-2; D gene: -; V gene: TRBV19; CDR3 DNA: TGTGCCAGTAGTATCTACAACACCGGGGAGCTGTTTTTT; CDR3 protein: CASSIYNTGELFF
clone size: -; J gene: TRBJ2-1; D gene: -; V gene: TRBV28; CDR3 DNA: TGTGCCAGCAGCTCGACTAGAGATGAGCAGTTCTTC; CDR3 protein: CASSSTRDEQFF